Listed below are T cell receptor beta chains from one sample, sequenced in a study of beta chain features in type 1 diabetes. Measured with immunoSEQ multiplex PCR; TCRdb has only the in-frame clones, and not every one. The repertoire includes about 150,000 clones, about 9% of them detected once, and 0.7% sits in the top ten. What was sequenced was central memory CD4+ T cells from blood. Source of these receptors: a woman aged 30 to 39 with type 1 diabetes. CDR3s include the opening cysteine and the closing phenylalanine or tryptophan. D genes are given only for firm matches. Part of the rows lack a size; the others show once, few, many or a class for expanded clones.

d_gene: TRBD1
j_gene: TRBJ2-1
len: 17
v_gene: TRBV30
abundance: few
CDR3nt: TGTGCCTGGAGTGCCCCAGGACAGGGGAGCTCCTACAATGAGCAGTTCTTC
CDR3aa: CAWSAPGQGSSYNEQFF

d_gene: .
j_gene: TRBJ1-1
len: 15
v_gene: TRBV28
abundance: few
CDR3nt: TGTGCCAGCAGTCCCCCCACAGGGATGAACACTGAAGCTTTCTTT
CDR3aa: CASSPPTGMNTEAFF

d_gene: .
j_gene: TRBJ1-2
len: 15
v_gene: TRBV19
abundance: .
CDR3nt: TGTGCCAGTAGTATAGAAACGGTTCCTAACTATGGCTACACCTTC
CDR3aa: CASSIETVPNYGYTF

d_gene: .
j_gene: TRBJ1-5
len: 14
v_gene: TRBV2
abundance: .
CDR3nt: TGTGCCAGCAGAACGGGGGTAAATAATCAGCCCCAGCATTTT
CDR3aa: CASRTGVNNQPQHF

d_gene: .
j_gene: TRBJ1-1
len: 11
v_gene: TRBV20-1
abundance: .
CDR3nt: TGCAGTGTCACCTTGCGAGAGGAAGCTTTCTTT
CDR3aa: CSVTLREEAFF

d_gene: TRBD2
j_gene: TRBJ2-7
len: 15
v_gene: TRBV6-6
abundance: .
CDR3nt: TGTGCCAGCAGCCATACTAGCGGGAGAGCCTACGAGCAGTACTTC
CDR3aa: CASSHTSGRAYEQYF

d_gene: .
j_gene: TRBJ1-3
len: 15
v_gene: TRBV28
abundance: few
CDR3nt: TGTGCCAGCAGTCGGGACTTAGGCTCTGGAAACACCATATATTTT
CDR3aa: CASSRDLGSGNTIYF

d_gene: TRBD2
j_gene: TRBJ2-1
len: 15
v_gene: TRBV9
abundance: .
CDR3nt: TGTGCCAGCAGCGTAGCAGCGGGAGGGGATTCGGAGCAGTTCTTC
CDR3aa: CASSVAAGGDSEQFF

d_gene: .
j_gene: TRBJ2-7
len: 15
v_gene: TRBV11-2
abundance: .
CDR3nt: TGTGCCAGCAGCTTAAACCAGGGTGTGGACTACGAGCAGTACTTC
CDR3aa: CASSLNQGVDYEQYF

d_gene: TRBD2
j_gene: TRBJ2-7
len: 14
v_gene: TRBV9
abundance: few
CDR3nt: TGTGCCAGCAGCGTAATGGCGGGAGCCTACGAGCAGTACTTC
CDR3aa: CASSVMAGAYEQYF

d_gene: TRBD2
j_gene: TRBJ2-2
len: 14
v_gene: TRBV7-8
abundance: .
CDR3nt: TGTGCCAGCAGACTAGCGGGAATCACCGGGGAGCTGTTTTTT
CDR3aa: CASRLAGITGELFF

d_gene: TRBD1
j_gene: TRBJ1-5
len: 15
v_gene: TRBV4-2
abundance: .
CDR3nt: TGTGCCAGCAGCCTCGGGACAGGGGGCAATCAGCCCCAGCATTTT
CDR3aa: CASSLGTGGNQPQHF

d_gene: .
j_gene: TRBJ2-5
len: 15
v_gene: TRBV5-1
abundance: few
CDR3nt: TGCGCCAGCAGCTTAGCGGGTGATTATCAAGAGACCCAGTACTTC
CDR3aa: CASSLAGDYQETQYF

d_gene: TRBD1
j_gene: TRBJ1-1
len: 15
v_gene: TRBV15
abundance: .
CDR3nt: TGTGCCACCAGCAGGGGACAGGGGGCTGCTTCGGAAGCTTTCTTT
CDR3aa: CATSRGQGAASEAFF

d_gene: .
j_gene: TRBJ2-3
len: 14
v_gene: TRBV5-1
abundance: .
CDR3nt: TGCGCCAGCAGCTTGGAATTAGCCACAGATACGCAGTATTTT
CDR3aa: CASSLELATDTQYF

d_gene: TRBD1
j_gene: TRBJ1-4
len: 15
v_gene: TRBV29-1
abundance: few
CDR3nt: TGCAGCGTGCTCTGGACAGGGGGCGCCGCAGAAAAACTGTTTTTT
CDR3aa: CSVLWTGGAAEKLFF

d_gene: .
j_gene: TRBJ2-4
len: 15
v_gene: TRBV19
abundance: .
CDR3nt: TGTGCCAGTAGTTTAGGGAGAGAGGCCAAAAACATTCAGTACTTC
CDR3aa: CASSLGREAKNIQYF

d_gene: .
j_gene: TRBJ1-2
len: 12
v_gene: TRBV6-5
abundance: .
CDR3nt: TGTGCCAGCTGCGAGATTTTATATGGCTACACCTTC
CDR3aa: CASCEILYGYTF

d_gene: .
j_gene: TRBJ2-2
len: 16
v_gene: TRBV7-8
abundance: .
CDR3nt: TGTGCCAGCAGACCTAGCTGGCGGGGGAACACCGGGGAGCTGTTTTTT
CDR3aa: CASRPSWRGNTGELFF

d_gene: .
j_gene: TRBJ1-5
len: 15
v_gene: TRBV27
abundance: few
CDR3nt: TGTGCCAGCAGTTTACTCGGTCTTCGCAATCAGCCCCAGCATTTT
CDR3aa: CASSLLGLRNQPQHF

d_gene: .
j_gene: TRBJ2-3
len: 15
v_gene: TRBV28
abundance: few
CDR3nt: TGTGCCAGCACAACTGGCGGCACTAGCACAGATACGCAGTATTTT
CDR3aa: CASTTGGTSTDTQYF

d_gene: .
j_gene: TRBJ1-2
len: 12
v_gene: TRBV28
abundance: few
CDR3nt: TGTGCCAGCTATTCAGGGGAATATGGCTACACCTTC
CDR3aa: CASYSGEYGYTF

d_gene: .
j_gene: TRBJ1-3
len: 19
v_gene: TRBV4-1
abundance: .
CDR3nt: TGCGCCAGCAGCCAAGATTGGGCAGGGGAAAAGGGCTCTGGAAACACCATATATTTT
CDR3aa: CASSQDWAGEKGSGNTIYF

d_gene: TRBD1
j_gene: TRBJ2-2
len: 15
v_gene: TRBV5-4
abundance: few
CDR3nt: TGTGCCAGCAGCTTTGGGACAGATAACACCGGGGAGCTGTTTTTT
CDR3aa: CASSFGTDNTGELFF

d_gene: .
j_gene: TRBJ2-5
len: 18
v_gene: TRBV5-1
abundance: few
CDR3nt: TGCGCCAGCAGCTTGGAGGCGACGACAAGTGGAGGGACCCAGACCCAGTACTTC
CDR3aa: CASSLEATTSGGTQTQYF

d_gene: .
j_gene: TRBJ2-7
len: 15
v_gene: TRBV18
abundance: few
CDR3nt: TGTGCCAGCTCACCACCAAGCATAAACTCCTACGAGCAGTACTTC
CDR3aa: CASSPPSINSYEQYF

d_gene: TRBD2
j_gene: TRBJ2-1
len: 17
v_gene: TRBV30
abundance: few
CDR3nt: TGTGCCTGGAGTCCCCCCCGTTGGCGGGAGAGGCGCAATGAGCAGTTCTTC
CDR3aa: CAWSPPRWRERRNEQFF

d_gene: TRBD2
j_gene: TRBJ2-3
len: 16
v_gene: TRBV29-1
abundance: .
CDR3nt: TGCAGCGTTGCATGGTCCCTAGCGGGAAACACAGATACGCAGTATTTT
CDR3aa: CSVAWSLAGNTDTQYF

d_gene: TRBD2
j_gene: TRBJ2-1
len: 15
v_gene: TRBV29-1
abundance: few
CDR3nt: TGCAGCGTTGAAGATTCTAGCGGAATACTCAACAAGCAGTTCTTC
CDR3aa: CSVEDSSGILNKQFF

d_gene: .
j_gene: TRBJ1-4
len: 11
v_gene: TRBV6-6
abundance: few
CDR3nt: TGTGCCAGCAGCCCAGAGGGAAAACTGTTTTTT
CDR3aa: CASSPEGKLFF

d_gene: TRBD2
j_gene: TRBJ2-3
len: 16
v_gene: TRBV30
abundance: .
CDR3nt: TGTGCCTGGAGGGGGACTAGCGGGAGGGTCCCAGATACGCAGTATTTT
CDR3aa: CAWRGTSGRVPDTQYF

d_gene: .
j_gene: TRBJ1-2
len: 13
v_gene: TRBV7-3
abundance: few
CDR3nt: TGTGCCAGCAGCTCGACCACAGGGAATGGCTACACCTTC
CDR3aa: CASSSTTGNGYTF

d_gene: TRBD2
j_gene: TRBJ2-1
len: 12
v_gene: TRBV2
abundance: .
CDR3nt: TGTGCCAGCAGTGTGCGACTAGCGGGACCGTTCTTC
CDR3aa: CASSVRLAGPFF

d_gene: .
j_gene: TRBJ2-5
len: 13
v_gene: TRBV30
abundance: few
CDR3nt: TGTGCCTGGATTAGCGGTTGGTCAGAGACCCAGTACTTC
CDR3aa: CAWISGWSETQYF

d_gene: .
j_gene: TRBJ1-2
len: 13
v_gene: TRBV19
abundance: few
CDR3nt: TGTGCCAGTAGCTCTCAGGGAACCTATGGCTACACCTTC
CDR3aa: CASSSQGTYGYTF

d_gene: .
j_gene: TRBJ2-5
len: 13
v_gene: TRBV5-1
abundance: .
CDR3nt: TGCGCCAGCAGCTTAGGACAGCAAGAGACCCAGTACTTC
CDR3aa: CASSLGQQETQYF